The rows below give T cell receptor beta chains drawn from one sample of a study of blood T cell repertoires in COVID-19. TCRdb's table, derived via immunoSEQ multiplex PCR, lists solely in-frame clones and lacks some. This table holds over 150,000 clones, 87% found once. Sequencing used PBMCs or T cells enriched from blood (not recorded which). Receptors originate from a woman in her twenties or thirties who had recovered from COVID-19. The CDR3 runs from the conserved cysteine through the conserved F or W. Fields, in order: clone size, V gene, J gene, D gene, CDR3 length, CDR3 protein, CDR3 DNA. A D gene is named only where the DNA matches it firmly. Size tells how often a clone was seen (once, few, many) or the class of an expanded clone, and some rows leave it out.

.	TRBV2	TRBJ2-7	.	15	CASSEATSPIYEQYF	TGTGCCAGCAGTGAAGCAACTAGCCCAATTTACGAGCAGTACTTC
.	TRBV2	TRBJ2-1	.	15	CASSSGGVFYNEQFF	TGTGCCAGCTCATCCGGGGGAGTGTTTTACAATGAGCAGTTCTTC
.	TRBV10-3	TRBJ1-5	TRBD1	15	CAISESTGTRGPVHF	TGTGCCATCAGTGAGTCGACAGGGACGAGGGGCCCTGTGCATTTT
.	TRBV19	TRBJ1-4	.	15	CASSMQGGSNEKLFF	TGTGCCAGTAGTATGCAGGGAGGGAGTAATGAAAAACTGTTTTTT
.	TRBV18	TRBJ2-5	TRBD2	15	CASSPGEGSQETQYF	TGTGCCAGCTCACCAGGGGAGGGGAGTCAAGAGACCCAGTACTTC
.	TRBV4-1	TRBJ2-1	TRBD2	18	CASSQGLAGGRSYNEQFF	TGCGCCAGCAGCCAAGGGCTAGCGGGGGGGCGGTCCTACAATGAGCAGTTCTTC
.	TRBV3-1/TRBV3-2	TRBJ1-2	TRBD1	13	CASSRQGAGGYTF	TGTGCCAGCAGCCGACAGGGGGCTGGCGGCTACACCTTC
.	TRBV5-6	TRBJ2-3	.	16	CASSLDAGAGTDTQYF	TGTGCCAGCAGCTTGGATGCAGGGGCCGGCACAGATACGCAGTATTTT
once	TRBV7-2	TRBJ1-2	.	17	CASSPPVSGSTPNGYTF	TGTGCCAGCAGCCCCCCTGTGAGCGGCTCCACACCCAATGGCTACACCTTC
.	TRBV7-2	TRBJ2-2	.	14	CASSLAGNTGELFF	TGTGCCAGCAGCTTAGCTGGCAACACCGGGGAGCTGTTTTTT
.	TRBV29-1	TRBJ1-1	TRBD1	17	CSVEDLDRGSMNTEAFF	TGCAGCGTTGAAGACCTCGACAGGGGCTCCATGAACACTGAAGCTTTCTTT
few	TRBV7-2	TRBJ2-7	TRBD1	14	CASSLWTGNYEQYF	TGTGCCAGCAGCTTATGGACAGGCAACTACGAGCAGTACTTC
.	TRBV7-2	TRBJ2-4	TRBD2	14	CASRRLAGENIQYF	TGTGCCAGCAGACGACTAGCGGGAGAAAACATTCAGTACTTC
few	TRBV15	TRBJ1-4	.	13	CATSSRTAEKLFF	TGTGCCACCAGCAGCAGGACAGCTGAAAAACTGTTTTTT
few	TRBV5-4	TRBJ2-1	TRBD2	15	CASSLSSGGYNEQFF	TGTGCCAGCAGCTTGAGTAGCGGGGGCTACAATGAGCAGTTCTTC